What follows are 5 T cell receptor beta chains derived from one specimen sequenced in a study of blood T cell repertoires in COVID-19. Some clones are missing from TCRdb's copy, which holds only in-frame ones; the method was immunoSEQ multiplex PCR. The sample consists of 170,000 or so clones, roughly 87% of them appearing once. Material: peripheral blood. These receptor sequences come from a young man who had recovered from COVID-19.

CDR3 residues: CASSANRGSYEQYF. CDR3 DNA sequence: TGTGCCAGCAGCGCAAATAGGGGCTCCTACGAGCAGTACTTC. V and J are TRBV9 and TRBJ2-7; possible D gene TRBD1, 5 bases. The V end lost 3 bases, the J end lost 0 bases, and 10 bases lay between the germline ends. The V gene's germline CDR1 is SGDLS and CDR2 YYNGEE. The CDR3 covers 14 residues.

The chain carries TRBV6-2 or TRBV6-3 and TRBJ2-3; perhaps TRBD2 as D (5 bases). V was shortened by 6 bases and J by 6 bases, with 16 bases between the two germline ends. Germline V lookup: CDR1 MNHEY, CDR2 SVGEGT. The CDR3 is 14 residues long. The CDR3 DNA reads TGTGCCAGCAGCTGGACTGGACTCGCGGATACGCAGTATTTT. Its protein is CASSWTGLADTQYF.

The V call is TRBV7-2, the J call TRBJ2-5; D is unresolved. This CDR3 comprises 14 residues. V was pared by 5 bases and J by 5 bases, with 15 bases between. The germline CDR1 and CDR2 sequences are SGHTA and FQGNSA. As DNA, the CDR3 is TGTGCCAGCAGCCCGCGACTTCTATGGGAGACCCAGTACTTC. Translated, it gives CASSPRLLWETQYF.

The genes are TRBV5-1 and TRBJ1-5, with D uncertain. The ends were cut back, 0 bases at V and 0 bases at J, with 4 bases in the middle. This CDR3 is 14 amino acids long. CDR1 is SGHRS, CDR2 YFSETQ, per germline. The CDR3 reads CASSLGSSNQPQHF. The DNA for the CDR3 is TGCGCCAGCAGCTTGGGCAGTAGCAATCAGCCCCAGCATTTT. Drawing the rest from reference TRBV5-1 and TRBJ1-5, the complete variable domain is KAGVTQTPRYLIKTRGQQVTLSCSPISGHRSVSWYQQTPGQGLQFLFEYFSETQRNKGNFPGRFSGRQFSNSRSEMNVSTLELGDSALYLCASSLGSSNQPQHFGDGTRLSIL.

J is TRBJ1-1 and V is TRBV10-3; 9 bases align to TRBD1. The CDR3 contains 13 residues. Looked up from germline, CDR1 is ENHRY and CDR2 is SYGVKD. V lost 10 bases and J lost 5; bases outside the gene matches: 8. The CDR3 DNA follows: TGTGCCACCGGACAGGGGATAAGAACTGAAGCTTTCTTT. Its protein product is CATGQGIRTEAFF.